This TCR beta chain emerged from a study of T-cell memory formation after mild COVID-19. Study overall: Largely donor-specific TCR clusters were found.

This CDR3 region has 13 residues. Deletions cut 3 bases from V and 4 bases from J, with 8 bases between. TCRdb itself ran the 5' RACE reads through MiXCR, one entry per CDR3 protein. This table has 150,000 to 200,000 distinct CDR3 sequences, roughly 31% appearing once. Points from the study as a whole: SARS-CoV-2 specificity of second-wave clones peaking day 37 was unconfirmed. The study detected some responding clones in pre-infection memory, suggesting cross-reactive memory joined.

This clonotype was recorded at least ten times. Its antigen remains unknown. The source of this sequence is an adult woman who had mild COVID-19 (a few samples of this study predate the infection). Cell type and time point are not known. The V call is TRBV12-3 or TRBV12-4, the J call TRBJ2-3; either TRBD1 or TRBD2 may fit D (5 bases each). The specimen was PBMCs or a T cell subset sorted from them (not recorded which). The DNA for the CDR3 is TGTGCCAGCAGTTTCGGGGCCGCAGATACGCAGTATTTT. It specifies CASSFGAADTQYF.